Reported below is one T cell receptor beta chain. This clonotype was seen repeatedly, ten times or more. It lacks a known antigen. Base qualities are not recorded, but no much larger clone differs from it by a single base. Libraries were built with multiplex PCR. TCRdb shows the sequencer as Illumina HiSeq 4000. iRepertoire HTBI primers and Arm-PCR amplification of CDR3 regions were used to construct TCR beta libraries. Before sequencing, the PCR products went through gel purification. Concerning the study's data processing: Gene usage analysis of CDR3 amino acid clonotypes relied on the roughly 67 TRBV and fewer than 15 TRBJ segments identified across samples. COPE and FqMerger were used to merge the filtered high-quality paired reads into contigs. Contigs were aligned with BLAST to IMGT TRBV, TRBD and TRBJ reference genes, and CDR3 was defined per IMGT. Any clonotype with a frequency above 0.1% was classified as a highly expanded clone. Shannon entropy was used to measure repertoire diversity, and the Gini coefficient was used to measure V-J evenness. A clonotype was considered public if more than one individual shared it. The public sequencing data were trimmed at Q25 with fastp and processed into clonotypes with MiXCR by TCRdb, which kept only in-frame beta chains. Records with the same CDR3 protein are collapsed into one entry carrying the most frequent genes and DNA. The V and J calls were not made by the authors but by TCRdb's processing. This sample holds just over 600,000 distinct CDR3 sequences; 16% were observed only once. The ten largest clones represent 15% to 20% of the sample.

Relative to germline, V is 0 bases shorter and J is 1 base shorter, with 12 bases between their ends. From the cysteine through the phenylalanine, the CDR3 covers 16 amino acids. CDR3 DNA is the only sequence kept; it has 48 bases, read in frame from the first base. CDR1 and CDR2 were assigned from the germline V gene as MGHRA and YSYEKL. These data originate in a study of regulatory T cells in long-lasting Graves disease (dated by TCRdb to about 2021). With regard to the full study: In the newly diagnosed Graves' disease group, patients had been taking antithyroid drugs for less than 3 months. The study was registered as a clinical trial and conducted in China. A total of around 35 samples were covered by TCR sequencing, comprising some 13 persistent and some 20 newly diagnosed Graves' disease patients. This study used TCR sequencing and RNA sequencing of peripheral blood to compare persistent Graves' disease patients against newly diagnosed Graves' disease patients.

The time point label, read with the paper, signifies: newly diagnosed GD, antithyroid drugs for less than 3 months. RNA was extracted from PBMCs in TRIzol for both TCR sequencing and RNA sequencing. The diagnosis of Graves' disease was made according to American Thyroid Association guidelines. Recruitment of patients was carried out at an endocrinology department in Xi'an, China. From each patient, around 9 milliliters of peripheral blood was collected into an EDTA anticoagulant tube. PBMCs were isolated by Ficoll Paque Plus density gradient separation without further T cell sorting. RNA quality was checked with an Agilent 2100 Bioanalyzer and agarose gel, and concentration with a NanoDrop 2000. General conclusions and limits of the study: Sequencing and analysis were restricted to the TCR beta chain. Preferential use of TRBV28, TRBJ1-2 and TRBJ2-5 was observed in persistent disease, whereas TRBV20-1 and TRBJ2-1 were favored in newly diagnosed disease. Compared with newly diagnosed patients, persistent Graves' disease patients had lower TCR Shannon entropy and fewer highly expanded clones, which suggests clonal expansion. More public clonotypes were shared among persistent patients (roughly 2,700) than among newly diagnosed patients (roughly 1,000). Only peripheral blood was studied, because thyroid tissue, the primary lesion, was inaccessible. The small sample size was acknowledged by the authors as a limitation that may reduce accuracy.

This sample was also put to use in a study of T cells in Graves' hyperthyroidism and ophthalmopathy. As the second paper documents: Graves' hyperthyroidism was defined as stable when no progression to ophthalmopathy occurred over 18 months of follow-up. Hyperthyroidism patients were aged 18 to 65 years and newly diagnosed, with disease duration of less than 2 months. Exclusion was applied to patients with uncontrolled infections, other autoimmune diseases, pregnancy or lactation. Diagnoses were established on the basis of clinical symptoms, serum thyroxine and TRAb, thyroid ultrasound, and orbital computed tomography. The TCR CDR3 was subjected to a first round of RT-PCR using the HTBI primer set and the Qiagen OneStep RT-PCR kit. Most expanded thyroid clonotypes (frequency above 0.001) were also detected in blood, suggesting blood repertoires may reflect thyroid immune responses. Ophthalmopathy was separated from stable hyperthyroidism by a 13 V-J signature model, with approximately 86% sensitivity and about 81% specificity obtained in cross-validation and 80%/75% obtained in testing. In validation, the model predicted progression to ophthalmopathy a median of around 6.5 months before onset, with over 60% sensitivity and about 72% specificity. To identify distinguishing TCR V-J signatures, a discovery cohort of about a hundred patients was used, comprising 43 with Graves' ophthalmopathy and approximately 58 with stable Graves' hyperthyroidism. Whether ophthalmopathy could be predicted prospectively was tested in an independent validation cohort made up of 18 to 20 hyperthyroidism patients plus 17 patients who later progressed to ophthalmopathy. For training and testing, the 95 to 100 patients in the discovery cohort were randomly divided in a 7:3 ratio. In addition, the study compared T-cell repertoires in thyroid tissue and in blood from 6 or 7 Graves' hyperthyroidism patients. After blood sampling, hyperthyroidism patients were treated with methimazole at a starting dose of 30 mg daily, and ophthalmopathy patients were treated with high-dose intravenous methylprednisolone. Libraries were constructed in a second round of multiplex PCR, after which size selection and purification were carried out. Libraries were sequenced paired-end with 100 bp reads on an Illumina HiSeq2000. SOAPnuke was used to process the raw data, throwing out any read that contained adapters or uncalled bases, had a mean Phred below 15, or lacked an exact constant-primer or identifier match. High-quality paired reads were merged using COPE v1.2.5, and each unique nucleotide sequence was defined as a clonotype. MiTCR v1.1 was used to align clonotypes to the IMGT TRBV, TRBD and TRBJ reference segments. Only V-J combinations with frequency above 0.0001, covering about 99% of repertoires, were analysed. The TCS score was defined as F50 (clonal expansion) divided by E x V (chaos), with BLOSUM62-based TCRdist calculated between CDR3 peptides within each V-J. Welch's t-statistics and random forest reduced fewer than 600 V-J features to 10 to 15, which were used in a naive Bayes classifier (R e1071). Sample size was not statistically predetermined, and investigators were not blinded to group allocation. The paper reports TCR Vbeta CDR3 sequencing of over 130 peripheral blood samples: 43 ophthalmopathy, approximately 74 hyperthyroidism and 17 progressor patients.

In this chain, TRBV4-1 is recombined with TRBJ1-1, with no D gene named confidently. The material sequenced was peripheral blood mononuclear cells (PBMCs), taken at new diagnosis, from a patient treated with antithyroid drugs. The TCR originated in a woman in her thirties with Graves disease. Donor details come from another sample of the same person, matched by shared clones. The DNA sequence follows: TGCGCCAGCAGCCAAGATAGAGAAAGGAGGAACACTGAAGCTTTCTTT. This sequence encodes CASSQDRERRNTEAFF.